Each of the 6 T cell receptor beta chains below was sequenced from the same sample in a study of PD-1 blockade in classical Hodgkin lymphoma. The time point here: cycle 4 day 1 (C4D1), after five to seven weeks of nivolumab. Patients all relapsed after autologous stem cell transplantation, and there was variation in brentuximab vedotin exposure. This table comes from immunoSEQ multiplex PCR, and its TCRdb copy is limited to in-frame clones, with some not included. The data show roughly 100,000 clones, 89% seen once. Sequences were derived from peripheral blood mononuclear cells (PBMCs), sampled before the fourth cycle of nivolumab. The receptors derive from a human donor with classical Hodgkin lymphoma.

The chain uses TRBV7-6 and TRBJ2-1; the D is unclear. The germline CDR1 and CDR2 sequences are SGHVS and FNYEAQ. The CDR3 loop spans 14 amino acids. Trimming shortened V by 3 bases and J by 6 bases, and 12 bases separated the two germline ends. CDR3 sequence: CASSLGPDLNEQFF. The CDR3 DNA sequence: TGTGCCAGCAGCTTGGGCCCAGATCTCAATGAGCAGTTCTTC.

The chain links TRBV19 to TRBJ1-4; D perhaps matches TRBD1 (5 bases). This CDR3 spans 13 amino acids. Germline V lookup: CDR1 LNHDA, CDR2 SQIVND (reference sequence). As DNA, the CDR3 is TGTGTCACTACAGGTAATCCTAATGAAAAACTGTTTTTT. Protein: CVTTGNPNEKLFF.

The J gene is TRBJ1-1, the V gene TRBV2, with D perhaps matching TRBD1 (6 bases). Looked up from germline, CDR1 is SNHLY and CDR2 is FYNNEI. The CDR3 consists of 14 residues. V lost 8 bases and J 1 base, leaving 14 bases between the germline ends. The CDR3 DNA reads TGTGCCAGCCCAGAGGGGGGGCCGAACACTGAAGCTTTCTTT. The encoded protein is CASPEGGPNTEAFF.

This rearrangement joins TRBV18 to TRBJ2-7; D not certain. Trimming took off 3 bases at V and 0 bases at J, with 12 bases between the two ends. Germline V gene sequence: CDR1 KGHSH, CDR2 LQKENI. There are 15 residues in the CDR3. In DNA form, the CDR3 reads TGTGCCAGCTCACCCTGGGTCCCTGGCTCCTACGAGCAGTACTTC. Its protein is CASSPWVPGSYEQYF.

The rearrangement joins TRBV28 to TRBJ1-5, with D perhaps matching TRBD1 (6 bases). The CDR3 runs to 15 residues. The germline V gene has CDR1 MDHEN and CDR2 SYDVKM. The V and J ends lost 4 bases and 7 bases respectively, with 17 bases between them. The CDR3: CASSYTGNGWQPQHF. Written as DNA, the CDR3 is TGTGCCAGCAGTTACACAGGGAACGGGTGGCAGCCCCAGCATTTT. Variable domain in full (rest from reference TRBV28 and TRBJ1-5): DVKVTQSSRYLVKRTGEKVFLECVQDMDHENMFWYRQDPGLGLRLIYFSYDVKMKEKGDIPEGYSVSREKKERFSLILESASTNQTSMYLCASSYTGNGWQPQHFGDGTRLSIL.

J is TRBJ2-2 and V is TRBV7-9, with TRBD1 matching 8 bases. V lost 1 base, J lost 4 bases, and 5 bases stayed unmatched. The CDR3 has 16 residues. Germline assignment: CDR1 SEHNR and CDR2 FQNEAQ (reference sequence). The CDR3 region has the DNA TGTGCCAGCAGCTTAGTGGGCGGGACAGGCACCGGGGAGCTGTTTTTT. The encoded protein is CASSLVGGTGTGELFF.